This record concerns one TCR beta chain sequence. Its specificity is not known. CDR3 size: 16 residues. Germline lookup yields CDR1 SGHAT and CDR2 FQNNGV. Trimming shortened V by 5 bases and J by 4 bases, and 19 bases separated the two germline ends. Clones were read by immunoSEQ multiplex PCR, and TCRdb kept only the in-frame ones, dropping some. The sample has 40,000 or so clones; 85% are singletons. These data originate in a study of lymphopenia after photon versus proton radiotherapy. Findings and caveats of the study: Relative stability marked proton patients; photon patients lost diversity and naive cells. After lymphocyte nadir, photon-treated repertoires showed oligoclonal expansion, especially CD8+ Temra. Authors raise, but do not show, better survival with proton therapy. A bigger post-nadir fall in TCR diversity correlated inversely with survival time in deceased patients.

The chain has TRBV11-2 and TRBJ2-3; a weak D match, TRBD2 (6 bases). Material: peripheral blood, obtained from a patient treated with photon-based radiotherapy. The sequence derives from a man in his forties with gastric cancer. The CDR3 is CASSPRLTSRSDTQYF. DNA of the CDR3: TGTGCCAGCAGCCCCCGATTGACTAGTAGGTCAGATACGCAGTATTTT. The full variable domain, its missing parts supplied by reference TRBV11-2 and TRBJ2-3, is EAGVAQSPRYKIIEKRQSVAFWCNPISGHATLYWYQQILGQGPKLLIQFQNNGVVDDSQLPKDRFSAERLKGVDSTLKIQPAKLEDSAVYLCASSPRLTSRSDTQYFGPGTRLTVL.